Presented here are 32 T cell receptor beta chains from one specimen sequenced in a study of PD-1 blockade in classical Hodgkin lymphoma. Profiling relied on immunoSEQ multiplex PCR, and the TCRdb table lists in-frame clones only, not all of them. The sample consists of around 40,000 clones, 70% to 85% of them appearing once. The time point was: cycle 4 day 1 (C4D1), after six to seven weeks of nivolumab. Every patient was affected by relapse after autologous stem cell transplantation, while exposure to brentuximab vedotin was not uniform. Sequenced material: peripheral blood mononuclear cells (PBMCs), taken before the fourth cycle of nivolumab. The receptors originated from a human donor with classical Hodgkin lymphoma.

The chain combines TRBV10-3 with TRBJ2-5, with 7 positions matching TRBD2. CDR1 is ENHRY, CDR2 SYGVKD, per germline. The CDR3 loop spans 13 amino acids. J gave up 7 bases and V 7 bases, and 9 bases lay outside the gene matches. This chain's CDR3 is CAITAGREGTQYF. Here the CDR3 DNA reads TGTGCCATCACGGCGGGCAGGGAGGGGACCCAGTACTTC.

The chain uses TRBV9 and TRBJ1-4; 9 bases match TRBD1. This CDR3 spans 14 amino acids. J lost 8 bases, V lost 0 bases, and 2 bases had no gene match. Germline CDR1 is SGDLS and CDR2 is YYNGEE. The CDR3: CASSVGTGVEKLFF. The CDR3 nucleotides read TGTGCCAGCAGCGTAGGGACAGGGGTGGAAAAACTGTTTTTT.

This clone was observed a handful of times. The chain recombines TRBV4-3 with TRBJ2-3; D not certain. CDR1 is LGHNA and CDR2 is YSLEER in the germline V gene. V lost 3 bases, J lost 0 bases, and 16 bases lay in between. CDR3 size: 17 residues. The CDR3 sequence: CASSQHSTGPSTDTQYF. The CDR3 DNA is TGCGCCAGCAGCCAGCATTCTACTGGGCCTAGCACAGATACGCAGTATTTT.

V usage is TRBV4-1 and J usage is TRBJ1-1; D is possibly TRBD1 (6 bases). The CDR3 has 14 residues. The germline V and J ends were trimmed by 2 bases and 5 bases, with 12 bases remaining between them. Germline-derived CDR1 and CDR2 are MGHRA and YSYEKL. The CDR3 spells CASSQQGIETEAFF. CDR3 in DNA: TGCGCCAGCAGCCAACAGGGGATAGAGACTGAAGCTTTCTTT.

The rearrangement links TRBV6-1 to TRBJ2-6; TRBD2 might be the D (5 bases). The CDR3 runs 17 residues. The V and J ends lost 4 bases and 2 bases respectively, with 15 bases between them. Germline V gene data show CDR1 as MNHNS and CDR2 as SASEGT. CDR3 amino acids: CASSGGPIGTGANVLTF. CDR3 bases: TGTGCCAGCAGTGGCGGGCCTATTGGGACTGGGGCCAACGTCCTGACTTTC.

Here the CDR3 reads CASSLYPGGEAFF. As DNA, the CDR3 is TGTGCCAGCAGCTTATACCCCGGAGGTGAAGCTTTCTTT. The chain links TRBV7-9 to TRBJ1-1; D ambiguous. The CDR3 covers 13 residues. In germline, CDR1 is SEHNR, CDR2 FQNEAQ (reference sequence). The V end was cut by 2 bases, the J end by 7 bases, with 11 bases between.

The chain combines TRBV5-6 with TRBJ2-4; 7 bases fit TRBD1. V shed 2 bases and J 4 bases; nucleotides not matched to a gene: 6. Germline loops: CDR1 SGHDT, CDR2 YYEEEE. CDR3 length: 15 amino acids. CDR3 amino acids: CASSFPTGAKNIQYF. In nucleotides, the CDR3 is TGTGCCAGCAGCTTCCCCACAGGGGCGAAAAACATTCAGTACTTC.

This clone was seen only a few times. The rearrangement joins TRBV7-9 to TRBJ2-4; D might be TRBD1 (5 bases). CDR3 length: 18 residues. Trimming pared 2 bases from V and 10 bases from J, leaving 27 bases between. The V gene's germline CDR1 is SEHNR and CDR2 FQNEAQ (reference sequence). DNA of the CDR3: TGTGCCAGCAGCTTATATCGGCAGCCGTGGGGCAAAACAGAGATTCAGTACTTC. The encoded protein is CASSLYRQPWGKTEIQYF.

V usage is TRBV28 and J usage is TRBJ2-7; D uncertain. Germline V gene lookup returns CDR1 MDHEN and CDR2 SYDVKM. The V gene lost 8 bases and the J gene lost 2 bases, with 7 bases spanning the gap. There are 11 residues in the CDR3. The CDR3 protein is CASGKPYEQYF. For the CDR3, the DNA is TGTGCCAGCGGGAAACCCTACGAGCAGTACTTC.

This chain uses TRBV2 with TRBJ1-2, with 7 positions matching TRBD1. The CDR3 length is 14 residues. Germline V gene data show CDR1 as SNHLY and CDR2 as FYNNEI. Trimming removed 8 bases from V and 5 bases from J; junction bases left unmatched: 11. The CDR3 sequence is CASYTGVAGYGYTF. Written as DNA, the CDR3 is TGTGCCAGCTACACAGGGGTCGCGGGGTATGGCTACACCTTC.

This clone was observed a handful of times. The gene calls are TRBV7-2 and TRBJ2-1; TRBD2 might be the D (6 bases). Per the germline V gene, CDR1 is SGHTA and CDR2 is FQGNSA. The V and J ends lost 6 bases and 4 bases respectively, with 16 bases between them. The CDR3 extends over 15 amino acids. The CDR3 DNA reads TGTGCCAGCAGGAGACCCGGGGACTTGTACAATGAGCAGTTCTTC. Amino acids: CASRRPGDLYNEQFF.

CDR3 in DNA: TGTGCCAGCAGGAAGACAGGGGAATATAATTCACCCCTCCACTTT. Translating it yields CASRKTGEYNSPLHF. This rearrangement joins TRBV28 to TRBJ1-6; 8 bases align to TRBD1. V was pared by 6 bases and J by 4 bases, with 5 bases of the junction left unmatched. Germline V gene data show CDR1 as MDHEN and CDR2 as SYDVKM. The CDR3 totals 15 residues.

The J gene is TRBJ2-5, the V gene TRBV7-8; TRBD2 matches 10 bases. After removal of 5 bases from V and 4 bases from J, the junction contained 10 bases not matched to a gene. The CDR3 is 16 residues long. Germline values: CDR1 SGHVS, CDR2 FQNEAQ. The DNA for the CDR3 is TGTGCCAGCAGCCTTCGATCAGCGGGGGGGCGAGAGACCCAGTACTTC. Protein product: CASSLRSAGGRETQYF.

This sequence joins TRBV29-1 and TRBJ2-2; TRBD1 might be the D (6 bases). V shed 7 bases and J shed 5 bases, with 14 bases lying between them. This CDR3 comprises 13 residues. CDR1 and CDR2 from the germline V gene are SQVTM and ANQGSEA. DNA of the CDR3: TGCAGCGCGAGGACAGCCGGAACCGGGGAGCTGTTTTTT. It yields the protein CSARTAGTGELFF.

This clone was seen just once. This chain links TRBV6-1 with TRBJ1-2, with unresolved D. The CDR3 runs 13 residues. Trimming removed 4 bases from V and 0 bases from J, with 6 bases in between. From germline, CDR1 is MNHNS and CDR2 SASEGT. CDR3 nucleotide sequence: TGTGCCAGCAGTGCGAAGTCTAACTATGGCTACACCTTC. Translation: CASSAKSNYGYTF.

The chain links TRBV28 to TRBJ2-3; D gene unclear. CDR1 and CDR2 (germline): MDHEN, SYDVKM. The CDR3 loop spans 14 amino acids. Trimming shortened V by 7 bases and J by 6 bases, and 17 bases separated the two germline ends. The CDR3 region is CASTLGFSSDTQYF. In DNA form, the CDR3 reads TGTGCCAGCACCCTCGGGTTCTCAAGCGATACGCAGTATTTT.

In this sample, this clone is medium-sized (0.01 to 0.1%). This chain joins TRBV10-1 and TRBJ1-1, with no clear D. CDR1 is WNHNN, CDR2 SYGVQD, per germline (reference sequence). This CDR3 comprises 13 residues. The ends were cut back, 7 bases at V and 2 bases at J, with 11 bases in the middle. The CDR3 loop reads CASTLTLNTEAFF. The CDR3 bases are TGCGCCAGCACCCTCACACTAAACACTGAAGCTTTCTTT.

The J gene is TRBJ2-7, the V gene TRBV6-1, with TRBD2 matching 7 bases. With 6 bases clipped from V and 4 bases from J, the junction kept 9 bases outside the gene matches. This CDR3 comprises 14 residues. Germline-derived CDR1 and CDR2 are MNHNS and SASEGT. The CDR3 nucleotides are TGTGCCAGCAGGATGGGACGGGGAGGGTACGAGCAGTACTTC. This gives the protein CASRMGRGGYEQYF.

This chain links TRBV9 with TRBJ1-5; D call uncertain. Germline-derived CDR1 and CDR2 are SGDLS and YYNGEE. The CDR3 is 15 residues long. Trimming cost V 0 bases and J 0 bases, with 7 bases left between them. The CDR3 DNA sequence: TGTGCCAGCAGCGTAGACGGCCTTAGCAATCAGCCCCAGCATTTT. Translating it yields CASSVDGLSNQPQHF.

There are a few counts of this clone. The chain uses TRBV7-3 and TRBJ2-2; 7 bases map to TRBD2. The CDR3 extends over 17 amino acids. Germline V gives CDR1 SGHTA, CDR2 FQGTGA. J lost 5 bases, V lost 5 bases, and 14 bases had no gene match. The CDR3 DNA follows: TGTGCCAGCAGCCCCGCACCGGGGAGGGGCGGTACCGGGGAGCTGTTTTTT. The encoded protein is CASSPAPGRGGTGELFF.

This chain links TRBV28 with TRBJ1-1; D gene ambiguous. Trimming removed 5 bases at V and 1 base at J, with 14 bases between. CDR3 length: 15 residues. Germline V gene lookup returns CDR1 MDHEN and CDR2 SYDVKM. CDR3 sequence reads: CASSPPGIRNTEAFF. The CDR3 DNA reads TGTGCCAGCAGTCCGCCCGGAATAAGGAACACTGAAGCTTTCTTT.

The chain links TRBV10-3 to TRBJ2-2; 10 bases align to TRBD1. CDR1 is ENHRY, CDR2 SYGVKD, per germline. The V and J ends lost 6 bases and 6 bases, in that order; junction bases with no gene match: 7. CDR3 length equals 15 residues. The CDR3 sequence is CAISPGTGEAGELFF. CDR3 in DNA: TGTGCCATCAGCCCCGGGACAGGGGAGGCCGGGGAGCTGTTTTTT.

This clone appeared a few times. V and J are TRBV5-8 and TRBJ2-1; D might be TRBD1 (5 bases). Germline CDR1 and CDR2: SGHTS and YDEGEE. V lost 0 bases to trimming and J lost 10 bases, with 17 bases between them. CDR3 length: 15 amino acids. The CDR3 region is CASSLDRGNRLEQFF. The CDR3 DNA follows: TGTGCCAGCAGCTTGGATAGGGGTAATCGACTGGAGCAGTTCTTC.

This rearrangement joins TRBV4-1 to TRBJ2-7, with 10 bases that match TRBD1. Germline assignment: CDR1 MGHRA and CDR2 YSYEKL. V lost 0 bases and J lost 2; bases outside the gene matches: 4. The CDR3 is 16 amino acids. CDR3 in DNA: TGCGCCAGCAGCCAAGAGGGGACAGGGGTTGCCTACGAGCAGTACTTC. Protein product: CASSQEGTGVAYEQYF.

This sequence joins TRBV4-3 and TRBJ2-5; D ambiguous. V dropped 2 bases and J dropped 5 bases, with 12 bases sitting between them. Germline CDR1 is LGHNA and CDR2 is YSLEER. This CDR3 is built from 14 residues. The CDR3 spells CASSQMIGFETQYF. CDR3 sequence (DNA): TGCGCCAGCAGCCAAATGATCGGGTTCGAGACCCAGTACTTC.

The CDR3 reads CASTQGTSGGTFTDTQYF. CDR3 sequence (DNA): TGTGCCAGCACCCAGGGGACTAGCGGGGGGACTTTCACAGATACGCAGTATTTT. V gene TRBV5-4 combines with J gene TRBJ2-3; 15 bases match TRBD2. Losses at the gene ends were 6 bases for V and 2 bases for J; bases not matched to a gene: 10. This CDR3 spans 18 amino acids. Germline CDR1 reads SGHNT; CDR2 reads YYREEE (reference sequence). The whole variable domain, filled in from reference TRBV5-4 and TRBJ2-3, reads ETGVTQSPTHLIKTRGQQVTLRCSSQSGHNTVSWYQQALGQGPQFIFQYYREEENGRGNFPPRFSGLQFPNYSSELNVNALELDDSALYLCASTQGTSGGTFTDTQYFGPGTRLTVL.

The V call is TRBV30, the J call TRBJ1-3; D call uncertain. The V end lost 5 bases, the J end lost 7 bases, and 15 bases lay between the germline ends. This CDR3 has 13 amino acids. Germline V gene lookup returns CDR1 GTSNPN and CDR2 SVGIG (reference sequence). The CDR3 coding sequence is TGTGCCTGGCCCCCGGACGGAGGGAACACCATATATTTT. Translated, it gives CAWPPDGGNTIYF.

This rearrangement joins TRBV9 to TRBJ2-1, with TRBD2 matching over 11 bases. After removal of 5 bases from V and 2 bases from J, the junction contained 6 bases not matched to a gene. The germline V gene encodes CDR1 SGDLS and CDR2 YYNGEE. The CDR3 is made up of 16 amino acids. The CDR3 sequence is CASSGTSGGTYNEQFF. The CDR3 nucleotides are TGTGCCAGCAGTGGAACTAGCGGGGGCACCTACAATGAGCAGTTCTTC.

The rearrangement links TRBV6-5 to TRBJ2-1; 10 bases line up with TRBD1. Losses at the gene ends were 4 bases for V and 3 bases for J; bases not matched to a gene: 0. This CDR3 has 14 residues. Germline V CDR1 and CDR2: MNHEY, SVGAGI. The CDR3 nucleotides read TGTGCCAGCAGTTGGGACAGGGGCTACAATGAGCAGTTCTTC. Its protein product is CASSWDRGYNEQFF.

The gene calls are TRBV5-1 and TRBJ1-3; the match to TRBD1 covers 7 bases. The CDR3 extends over 14 amino acids. Germline CDR1 reads SGHRS; CDR2 reads YFSETQ. With V trimmed by 0 bases and J by 4 bases, 1 base remained unmatched. CDR3 in amino acids: CASSLDRGGNTIYF. CDR3 nucleotides: TGCGCCAGCAGCTTGGACAGGGGCGGAAACACCATATATTTT.

The V gene is TRBV6-1, the J gene TRBJ2-1; 7 bases align to TRBD1. Trimming removed 2 bases from V and 8 bases from J; junction bases left unmatched: 6. CDR1 is MNHNS and CDR2 is SASEGT in the germline V gene. The CDR3 totals 14 residues. Here the CDR3 reads CASSESIGGHEQFF. CDR3 DNA: TGTGCCAGCAGTGAATCCATAGGGGGCCATGAGCAGTTCTTC.

The chain couples TRBV11-2 to TRBJ2-6, with D maybe TRBD1 (5 bases). Trimming removed 3 bases from V and 2 bases from J, with 11 bases in between. CDR3 length: 16 residues. CDR1 is SGHAT and CDR2 is FQNNGV in the germline V gene. The CDR3 DNA is TGTGCCAGCAGCTTGGGGTTAGGGGCTGGGGCCAACGTCCTGACTTTC. Its protein product is CASSLGLGAGANVLTF.